A single sample gave rise to the 25 T cell receptor beta chains below, sequenced in a study of blood T cell repertoires in COVID-19. Method: immunoSEQ multiplex PCR; TCRdb's copy keeps in-frame clones and lacks some. The sample consists of some 180,000 clones, 89% of them appearing once. The sequenced sample was peripheral blood. These receptors all come from a man in his forties or fifties with acute or convalescent COVID-19.

This clone has a handful of counts. DNA for the CDR3: TGTGCCAGCAGCGTAGGAGGGCGCCCTCTCTACGAGCAGTACTTC. Its translation: CASSVGGRPLYEQYF. The gene calls are TRBV9 and TRBJ2-7, with D possibly TRBD2 on 5 matching bases. The CDR3 spans 15 residues. V was shortened by 0 bases and J by 3 bases, with 13 bases between the two germline ends. In germline, CDR1 is SGDLS, CDR2 YYNGEE.

This clone was picked up one time. The chain has TRBV11-2 and TRBJ2-7; D gene unclear. Trimming removed 5 bases at V and 3 bases at J, with 11 bases between. The CDR3 consists of 13 residues. Looked up from germline, CDR1 is SGHAT and CDR2 is FQNNGV. The chain's CDR3 is CASSPEGVYEQYF. CDR3 in DNA: TGTGCCAGCAGCCCCGAAGGAGTCTACGAGCAGTACTTC.

This clone was counted between two and nine times. This rearrangement joins TRBV11-2 to TRBJ2-2; weak D call: TRBD2 (6 bases). In germline, CDR1 is SGHAT, CDR2 FQNNGV. Between the trimmed V and J ends, which lost 7 bases and 8 bases, there was a span of 17 bases. The CDR3 has 14 residues. The CDR3 DNA reads TGTGCCAGCAAAAGGGCTAGCGAGTCGGGGGAGCTGTTTTTT. It yields the protein CASKRASESGELFF.

This sequence joins TRBV30 and TRBJ2-7; tentative D call: TRBD2 (5 bases). Germline assignment: CDR1 GTSNPN and CDR2 SVGIG (reference sequence). V shed 4 bases and J shed 3 bases, with 19 bases lying between them. The CDR3 length is 15 residues. This chain's CDR3 is CAWKRPTPRGYEQYF. In nucleotides, the CDR3 is TGTGCCTGGAAGCGGCCGACACCACGGGGCTACGAGCAGTACTTC.

J is TRBJ1-2 and V is TRBV11-2; no clear D. The CDR3 totals 16 residues. CDR1 is SGHAT, CDR2 FQNNGV, per germline. V lost 5 bases and J lost 4, with 20 bases in between. Here the CDR3 DNA reads TGTGCCAGCAGCCCCCTGACCTCGGGTGTAGGCTATGGCTACACCTTC. Amino acid sequence: CASSPLTSGVGYGYTF.

This chain joins TRBV30 and TRBJ1-5; D ambiguous. The CDR3 has 12 amino acids. The germline V gene has CDR1 GTSNPN and CDR2 SVGIG (reference sequence). The V end was cut by 5 bases, the J end by 2 bases, with 7 bases between. CDR3 DNA sequence: TGTGCCTGGGCAGAGGGCAATCAGCCCCAGCATTTT. Protein sequence: CAWAEGNQPQHF.

The rearrangement joins TRBV15 to TRBJ2-7, with 7 nucleotides matching TRBD1. CDR3 length: 14 residues. J lost 2 bases, V lost 3 bases, and 4 bases had no gene match. Germline CDR1 LNHNV, CDR2 YYDKDF (reference sequence). CDR3 bases: TGTGCCACCAGCAGCCACAGGGGAACCTACGAGCAGTACTTC. Its translation: CATSSHRGTYEQYF.

The chain couples TRBV6-5 to TRBJ1-1; perhaps TRBD1 as D (6 bases). The CDR3 length is 12 residues. V dropped 4 bases and J dropped 11 bases, with 14 bases sitting between them. The V gene's germline CDR1 is MNHEY and CDR2 SVGAGI. The CDR3 sequence: CASSLGGVEAFF. DNA for the CDR3: TGTGCCAGCAGTTTAGGGGGGGTAGAGGCTTTCTTT.

This chain links TRBV2 with TRBJ1-1; 7 bases map to TRBD1. This CDR3 is built from 11 residues. Looked up from germline, CDR1 is SNHLY and CDR2 is FYNNEI. Trimming at V came to 8 bases and at J to 7 bases, leaving 4 bases not matched to a gene. The CDR3 region is CASGTVFEAFF. The DNA of the CDR3 is TGTGCCAGCGGGACAGTATTTGAAGCTTTCTTT.

The chain couples TRBV4-3 to TRBJ1-1; perhaps TRBD1 as D (6 bases). Germline values: CDR1 LGHNA, CDR2 YSLEER. The V gene lost 0 bases and the J gene lost 1 base, with 12 bases spanning the gap. CDR3 size: 16 residues. The CDR3 region is CASSQDRGGENTEAFF. The CDR3 DNA follows: TGCGCCAGCAGCCAAGATAGGGGGGGGGAGAACACTGAAGCTTTCTTT.

This CDR3 is CASGRTSANTGELFF. The CDR3 DNA reads as TGTGCCTCGGGGAGGACTAGCGCGAACACCGGGGAGCTGTTTTTT. This sequence joins TRBV3-1 (or the pseudogene TRBV3-2) and TRBJ2-2; the match to TRBD2 covers 9 bases. The V gene's germline CDR1 is LGHDT and CDR2 YNNKEL (reference sequence). V shed 11 bases, J shed 0 bases, and the junction held 7 bases outside the gene matches. The CDR3 spans 15 residues.

The rearrangement uses TRBV11-3 and TRBJ2-1; 10 bases line up with TRBD1. The germline V gene encodes CDR1 SGHNT and CDR2 YENEEA. CDR3 length equals 16 residues. Trimming cost V 5 bases and J 7 bases; bases outside gene matches: 11. The DNA of the CDR3 is TGTGCCAGCAGCACCTTTTGGACAGGGGGTGAAAATGAGCAGTTCTTC. This codes for CASSTFWTGGENEQFF.

This clone was observed once. V and J are TRBV12-3 or TRBV12-4 and TRBJ2-4, with D perhaps TRBD1 (6 bases). Trimming removed 1 base at V and 12 bases at J, with 10 bases between. The CDR3 extends over 12 amino acids. The CDR3 bases are TGTGCCAGCAGTTTAGAGGGGGACGCTCAGTACTTC. Residues: CASSLEGDAQYF.

J is TRBJ2-7 and V is TRBV10-3; TRBD2 might be the D (6 bases). V was shortened by 1 base and J by 2 bases, with 12 bases between the two germline ends. The CDR3 sequence is 15 residues long. Germline assignment: CDR1 ENHRY and CDR2 SYGVKD. The chain's CDR3 is CAISEYPGLAYEQYF. CDR3 nucleotide sequence: TGTGCCATCAGTGAGTACCCGGGACTTGCCTACGAGCAGTACTTC.

This chain links TRBV18 with TRBJ2-7; no definite D call. Germline-derived CDR1 and CDR2 are KGHSH and LQKENI. V lost 3 bases and J lost 5, with 5 bases in between. This CDR3 comprises 11 residues. CDR3 amino acids: CASSPLHEQYF. CDR3 sequence (DNA): TGTGCCAGCTCACCTCTACACGAGCAGTACTTC. Full variable domain (rest looked up from reference TRBV18 and TRBJ2-7): NAGVMQNPRHLVRRRGQEARLRCSPMKGHSHVYWYRQLPEEGLKFMVYLQKENIIDESGMPKERFSAEFPKEGPSILRIQQVVRGDSAAYFCASSPLHEQYFGPGTRLTVT.

This sequence joins TRBV7-9 and TRBJ2-7, with 8 bases lining up with TRBD1. The CDR3 extends over 15 amino acids. The V gene's germline CDR1 is SEHNR and CDR2 FQNEAQ (reference sequence). The V segment lost 1 base and the J segment 1 base; nucleotides outside the gene matches: 3. The CDR3 loop reads CASSLVRTGSYEQYF. The CDR3 coding sequence is TGTGCCAGCAGCTTAGTTCGGACAGGGTCCTACGAGCAGTACTTC.

The gene calls are TRBV19 and TRBJ1-4; D gene unclear. The V and J ends lost 7 bases and 8 bases respectively, with 14 bases between them. The CDR3 consists of 13 residues. CDR1 and CDR2 from the germline V gene are LNHDA and SQIVND (reference sequence). The DNA of the CDR3 is TGTGCCAGTATGAACAGACTACGAGAAAAACTGTTTTTT. It yields the protein CASMNRLREKLFF.

The V gene is TRBV5-8, the J gene TRBJ2-1; 11 nucleotides line up with TRBD2. The CDR3 runs 16 residues. V dropped 2 bases and J dropped 2; count of bases not matched to a gene: 3. Per germline, CDR1 SGHTS and CDR2 YDEGEE. In DNA, the CDR3 is TGTGCCAGCAGCTTCCTAGCGGGGGGTCCCTACAATGAGCAGTTCTTC. Protein sequence: CASSFLAGGPYNEQFF.

The V gene is TRBV4-3, the J gene TRBJ2-2; 10 bases match TRBD2. This CDR3 has 20 amino acids. The J segment lost 3 bases and the V segment lost 0 bases, leaving 13 bases of the junction unmatched. Germline assignment: CDR1 LGHNA and CDR2 YSLEER. CDR3 DNA: TGCGCCAGCAGCCAAGATAGGGCTAGCGGGGGAATCAGGGACACCGGGGAGCTGTTTTTT. As protein: CASSQDRASGGIRDTGELFF.

This clone was detected once. This chain connects TRBV5-4 to TRBJ2-7, with 8 bases that match TRBD2. Trimming at V came to 3 bases and at J to 1 base, leaving 9 bases not matched to a gene. CDR1 and CDR2 from the germline V gene are SGHNT and YYREEE (reference sequence). This CDR3 has 16 residues. The CDR3 spells CASSSPRGGLSYEQYF. The CDR3 DNA is TGTGCCAGCAGCTCCCCTCGCGGGGGGCTTTCCTACGAGCAGTACTTC.

The chain joins TRBV6-5 to TRBJ2-7; TRBD1 matches 7 bases. This CDR3 has 15 amino acids. CDR1 is MNHEY, CDR2 SVGAGI, per germline. The V gene end was trimmed by 2 bases and the J gene end by 3 bases; junction bases not matched to a gene: 7. The CDR3 DNA is TGTGCCAGCAGTTACCGCTGGGCAGGGGGCTACGAGCAGTACTTC. It specifies CASSYRWAGGYEQYF.

This chain connects TRBV15 to TRBJ1-5, with D perhaps TRBD1 (5 bases). V was clipped by 0 bases and J by 0 bases, with 9 bases between them. Germline assignment: CDR1 LNHNV and CDR2 YYDKDF (reference sequence). The CDR3 loop spans 16 amino acids. The CDR3 sequence is CATSRDLRASNQPQHF. The CDR3 bases are TGTGCCACCAGCAGAGATCTCAGGGCTAGCAATCAGCCCCAGCATTTT. The variable domain in full, completed from reference TRBV15 and TRBJ1-5, reads DAMVIQNPRYQVTQFGKPVTLSCSQTLNHNVMYWYQQKSSQAPKLLFHYYDKDFNNEADTPDNFQSRRPNTSFCFLDIRSPGLGDTAMYLCATSRDLRASNQPQHFGDGTRLSIL.

V gene TRBV7-2 combines with J gene TRBJ2-5; 7 bases map to TRBD2. The V gene end was trimmed by 5 bases and the J gene end by 6 bases; junction bases not matched to a gene: 15. CDR3 length: 16 amino acids. Germline V lookup: CDR1 SGHTA, CDR2 FQGNSA. The CDR3 protein is CASSPLRGEVSKTQYF. The CDR3 coding sequence is TGTGCCAGCAGCCCTTTACGGGGGGAGGTTTCAAAGACCCAGTACTTC.

This chain links TRBV18 with TRBJ1-3, with D maybe TRBD1 (6 bases). The CDR3 runs 15 residues. Per the germline V gene, CDR1 is KGHSH and CDR2 is LQKENI. The ends were cut back, 3 bases at V and 2 bases at J, with 11 bases in the middle. The CDR3 loop is CASSPLGGTGNTIYF. The CDR3 nucleotides read TGTGCCAGCTCACCCCTAGGGGGAACTGGAAACACCATATATTTT.

The rearrangement links TRBV6-5 to TRBJ2-1; TRBD2 matches 10 bases. Germline CDR1 and CDR2: MNHEY and SVGAGI. Germline trimming cut 6 bases from V and 2 bases from J; bases unmatched to any gene: 4. There are 15 residues in the CDR3. The DNA of the CDR3 is TGTGCCAGCAGGGCACTAGCGGGGCCCTACAATGAGCAGTTCTTC. It codes for CASRALAGPYNEQFF.